This T cell receptor beta chain comes out of a study of T cell responses to AZD1222 COVID-19 vaccine. Study conclusions and caveats: Donors were chiefly white British, with a greater number of females, and clonal diversity was perhaps underestimated. Spike-specific TCR depth and breadth grew after two AZD1222 doses.

Germline V gene data show CDR1 as LGHNT and CDR2 as FRNRAP. The CDR3 spans 13 residues. With 3 bases removed from V and 6 bases from J, the gap between germline ends came to 11 bases. Repertoires were generated with immunoSEQ multiplex PCR, while TCRdb's copy carries only in-frame clones and drops some. The sample lists 80,000 to 100,000 clones; roughly 88% were seen once. In regard to this clone: As yet, its antigen is unknown.

The sequence was collected from an adult who received the AZD1222 COVID-19 vaccine. The V gene is TRBV12-5, the J gene TRBJ1-2; D uncertain. This specimen consisted of peripheral blood, obtained 28 days after the second AZD1222 dose. The CDR3 nucleotides are TGTGCTAGTGGTTTAGGGCAAATGGATGGCTACACCTTC. Protein: CASGLGQMDGYTF.